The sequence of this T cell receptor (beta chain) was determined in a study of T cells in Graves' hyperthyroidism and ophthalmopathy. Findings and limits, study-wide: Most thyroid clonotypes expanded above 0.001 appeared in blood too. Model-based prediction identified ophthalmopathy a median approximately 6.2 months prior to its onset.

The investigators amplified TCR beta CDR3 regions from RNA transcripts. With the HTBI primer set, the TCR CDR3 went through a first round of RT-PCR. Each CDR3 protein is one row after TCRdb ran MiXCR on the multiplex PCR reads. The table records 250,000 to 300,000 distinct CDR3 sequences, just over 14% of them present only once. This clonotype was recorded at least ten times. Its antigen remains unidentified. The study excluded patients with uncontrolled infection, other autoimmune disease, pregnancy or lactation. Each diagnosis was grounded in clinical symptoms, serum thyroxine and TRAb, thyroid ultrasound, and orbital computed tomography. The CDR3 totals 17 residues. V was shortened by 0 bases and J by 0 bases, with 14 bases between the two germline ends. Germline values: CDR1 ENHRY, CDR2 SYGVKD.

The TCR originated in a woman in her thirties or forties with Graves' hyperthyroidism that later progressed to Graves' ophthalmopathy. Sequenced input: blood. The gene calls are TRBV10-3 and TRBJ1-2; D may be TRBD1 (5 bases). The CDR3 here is CAISESSTGVSNYGYTF. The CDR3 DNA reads TGTGCCATCAGTGAGTCGTCCACAGGAGTCTCTAACTATGGCTACACCTTC.